The rows below give T cell receptor beta chains drawn from one sample of a study of blood T cells in healthy people across ages. Via MiXCR, TCRdb re-called the 5' RACE reads, giving one row per CDR3 protein. The sample contains fewer than 2,000,000 distinct CDR3 sequences, 34% of which appear only once. The sequenced material came from blood. These receptors were collected from a woman in her 30s in good health. Each CDR3 is given without its conserved first and last residue.

CDR3aa: ASSLGAPNYGYT
v_gene: TRBV7-6
j_gene: TRBJ1-2

CDR3aa: ASRGEELGSYEQY
v_gene: TRBV27
j_gene: TRBJ2-7

CDR3aa: ASSVESQETQY
v_gene: TRBV9
j_gene: TRBJ2-5

CDR3aa: ATSREAGTGPNYGYT
v_gene: TRBV15
j_gene: TRBJ1-2

CDR3aa: TSSPRMGLAGKETQY
v_gene: TRBV5-1
j_gene: TRBJ2-5

CDR3aa: ASGPGQGNEQY
v_gene: TRBV28
j_gene: TRBJ2-7

CDR3aa: SARDDAGTSTYEQY
v_gene: TRBV20-1
j_gene: TRBJ2-7

CDR3aa: ASSLARSGAGIYYGYT
v_gene: TRBV5-1
j_gene: TRBJ1-2

CDR3aa: ASSQVLGLGYGYT
v_gene: TRBV4-1
j_gene: TRBJ1-2

CDR3aa: ASSPPLQGGKGTQY
v_gene: TRBV5-4
j_gene: TRBJ2-3

CDR3aa: SARSGTSATYEQY
v_gene: TRBV20-1
j_gene: TRBJ2-7

CDR3aa: VSRLSGGRGRNEQF
v_gene: TRBV6-5
j_gene: TRBJ2-1

CDR3aa: ASSYGRVNEQF
v_gene: TRBV6-5
j_gene: TRBJ2-1

CDR3aa: ASWGRGNQPQH
v_gene: TRBV6-1
j_gene: TRBJ1-5

CDR3aa: AWVTVPREYGYT
v_gene: TRBV30
j_gene: TRBJ1-2

CDR3aa: ASRMNRGGSPLH
v_gene: TRBV2
j_gene: TRBJ1-6

CDR3aa: ASSPTYNTQY
v_gene: TRBV7-2
j_gene: TRBJ2-3

CDR3aa: ASNRGVKNNEQF
v_gene: TRBV27
j_gene: TRBJ2-1

CDR3aa: ASSYEAGGPREQF
v_gene: TRBV6-5
j_gene: TRBJ2-1

CDR3aa: ASSQVFGGYYEQY
v_gene: TRBV14
j_gene: TRBJ2-7

CDR3aa: ASSFESPSYEQY
v_gene: TRBV5-1
j_gene: TRBJ2-7

CDR3aa: ASSLSQGSDEQF
v_gene: TRBV5-5
j_gene: TRBJ2-1